Listed below are T cell receptor beta chains from one sample, sequenced in a study of blood T cell repertoires in COVID-19. Profiling relied on immunoSEQ multiplex PCR, and the TCRdb table lists in-frame clones only, not all of them. The sample includes around 68,000 clones, around 90% of them seen just once. The sample taken for sequencing was peripheral blood. Every receptor here comes from a human donor in a cohort sampled during active COVID-19. Both conserved end residues are trimmed from each CDR3. Fields, in order: J gene, V gene, D gene, CDR3 protein. D genes are given only for firm matches.

j_call: TRBJ2-7; v_call: TRBV28; d_call: TRBD2; cdr3_aa: ASSLGTSGSYEQY
j_call: TRBJ1-4; v_call: TRBV28; d_call: TRBD1; cdr3_aa: ASRGTGQGALGLF
j_call: TRBJ1-1; v_call: TRBV18; d_call: TRBD1; cdr3_aa: ASSPIGQGVATEAF
j_call: TRBJ2-1; v_call: TRBV6-5; d_call: TRBD1; cdr3_aa: ASSPRDRGIGEQF
j_call: TRBJ2-5; v_call: TRBV6-8; d_call: -; cdr3_aa: ASRASLKGIPETQY
j_call: TRBJ1-1; v_call: TRBV7-8; d_call: -; cdr3_aa: ASSLINRDTEAF
j_call: TRBJ1-2; v_call: TRBV4-1; d_call: TRBD1; cdr3_aa: ASSQDQEGALNYGYT
j_call: TRBJ2-3; v_call: TRBV5-6; d_call: TRBD2; cdr3_aa: ASSGTGTSGATQY
j_call: TRBJ1-2; v_call: TRBV3-1/TRBV3-2; d_call: -; cdr3_aa: ASSRHAVRGVYGYT
j_call: TRBJ2-7; v_call: TRBV28; d_call: TRBD2; cdr3_aa: ATRLAKTYEQY
j_call: TRBJ2-5; v_call: TRBV9; d_call: TRBD2; cdr3_aa: ASSVGTSGRGHQETQY
j_call: TRBJ1-2; v_call: TRBV28; d_call: -; cdr3_aa: ASSLWAGVNYGYT
j_call: TRBJ2-7; v_call: TRBV6-5; d_call: -; cdr3_aa: ASSSGSYEQY
j_call: TRBJ2-3; v_call: TRBV2; d_call: TRBD2; cdr3_aa: ASTRSAGGQDTQY
j_call: TRBJ2-7; v_call: TRBV18; d_call: TRBD1; cdr3_aa: ASSPPGQASHEQY
j_call: TRBJ2-5; v_call: TRBV5-4; d_call: -; cdr3_aa: ASSLAGMETQY
j_call: TRBJ2-7; v_call: TRBV15; d_call: TRBD2; cdr3_aa: ATSTTGLAGRHPTGYEQY
j_call: TRBJ1-2; v_call: TRBV30; d_call: TRBD1; cdr3_aa: AWRTGGFYGYT
j_call: TRBJ2-2; v_call: TRBV9; d_call: TRBD1; cdr3_aa: ASSARTGGTGELF
j_call: TRBJ2-3; v_call: TRBV5-6; d_call: -; cdr3_aa: ASSLVMSVPDTQY
j_call: TRBJ1-1; v_call: TRBV5-1; d_call: -; cdr3_aa: ASSLIGEGNTEAF
j_call: TRBJ2-7; v_call: TRBV18; d_call: TRBD1; cdr3_aa: ASSLGTGTGAYEQY
j_call: TRBJ1-5; v_call: TRBV19; d_call: -; cdr3_aa: ASSADGWPQH
j_call: TRBJ1-6; v_call: TRBV4-1; d_call: -; cdr3_aa: ASSHATREQDNSPLH
j_call: TRBJ1-1; v_call: TRBV18; d_call: -; cdr3_aa: ASSPRTANTEAF
j_call: TRBJ2-1; v_call: TRBV9; d_call: TRBD2; cdr3_aa: ASSVMGTSGYNEQF
j_call: TRBJ2-1; v_call: TRBV7-2; d_call: -; cdr3_aa: ASSLLRTTNEQF
j_call: TRBJ1-1; v_call: TRBV18; d_call: TRBD1; cdr3_aa: ASSPRTGGGNTEAF
j_call: TRBJ2-7; v_call: TRBV6-2/TRBV6-3; d_call: -; cdr3_aa: ASSRTSIYEQY
j_call: TRBJ1-5; v_call: TRBV19; d_call: TRBD1; cdr3_aa: ASSASQQGKGNQPQH
j_call: TRBJ2-2; v_call: TRBV27; d_call: TRBD2; cdr3_aa: ASSPEGAGGRNTGELF
j_call: TRBJ2-7; v_call: TRBV5-5; d_call: -; cdr3_aa: ASSLTGQGDYEQY
j_call: TRBJ2-1; v_call: TRBV11-3; d_call: -; cdr3_aa: ASSPGRNNEQF
j_call: TRBJ1-2; v_call: TRBV5-1; d_call: -; cdr3_aa: ASSLEAGYGYT
j_call: TRBJ1-5; v_call: TRBV5-1; d_call: TRBD1; cdr3_aa: ASSLEGAPNQPQH
j_call: TRBJ1-1; v_call: TRBV29-1; d_call: -; cdr3_aa: SGGRGNTEAF
j_call: TRBJ1-1; v_call: TRBV3-1/TRBV3-2; d_call: TRBD1; cdr3_aa: ASSPIPGQGKTEAF
j_call: TRBJ2-1; v_call: TRBV6-5; d_call: -; cdr3_aa: ASSGVGSYNEQF
j_call: TRBJ2-2; v_call: TRBV28; d_call: -; cdr3_aa: ASSSQGGKLF
j_call: TRBJ2-3; v_call: TRBV4-1; d_call: TRBD1; cdr3_aa: ASSQDRGTGGPSTDTQY
j_call: TRBJ1-4; v_call: TRBV9; d_call: -; cdr3_aa: ASRRSTTEGEKLF
j_call: TRBJ2-6; v_call: TRBV5-6; d_call: -; cdr3_aa: ASSPISGSGANVLT
j_call: TRBJ1-4; v_call: TRBV11-1; d_call: -; cdr3_aa: ASSLAAETNEKLF
j_call: TRBJ2-3; v_call: TRBV28; d_call: TRBD2; cdr3_aa: ASTGGVRTDTQY
j_call: TRBJ1-1; v_call: TRBV9; d_call: -; cdr3_aa: ASSVVAADTEAF
j_call: TRBJ1-2; v_call: TRBV19; d_call: TRBD1; cdr3_aa: ASSIRQGYGYT
j_call: TRBJ1-5; v_call: TRBV29-1; d_call: -; cdr3_aa: RPGVSDQPQH
j_call: TRBJ2-1; v_call: TRBV19; d_call: -; cdr3_aa: ASSKDPPRAYNEQF
j_call: TRBJ1-6; v_call: TRBV30; d_call: TRBD1; cdr3_aa: AWSVIARGNSPLH
j_call: TRBJ1-2; v_call: TRBV21-1; d_call: -; cdr3_aa: ASSKSRQGGGYT
j_call: TRBJ2-2; v_call: TRBV18; d_call: -; cdr3_aa: ASSPGPNTGELF
j_call: TRBJ1-1; v_call: TRBV6-9; d_call: -; cdr3_aa: ASTRGIDTEAF